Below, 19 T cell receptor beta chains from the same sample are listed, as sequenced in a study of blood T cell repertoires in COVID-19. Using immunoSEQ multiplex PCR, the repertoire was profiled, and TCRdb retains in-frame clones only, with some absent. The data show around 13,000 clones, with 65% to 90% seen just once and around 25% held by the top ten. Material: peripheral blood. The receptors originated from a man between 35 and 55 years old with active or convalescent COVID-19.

The CDR3 region has the DNA TGTGCCAGCAGCGTAGATAAGGGGCGAGCCGCTGAAGCTTTCTTT. Amino acids: CASSVDKGRAAEAFF. The V gene is TRBV9, the J gene TRBJ1-1; tentatively, D is TRBD1 (5 bases). Per germline, CDR1 SGDLS and CDR2 YYNGEE. Trimming took 0 bases from V and 6 from J, leaving 15 bases between them. The CDR3 length is 15 residues.

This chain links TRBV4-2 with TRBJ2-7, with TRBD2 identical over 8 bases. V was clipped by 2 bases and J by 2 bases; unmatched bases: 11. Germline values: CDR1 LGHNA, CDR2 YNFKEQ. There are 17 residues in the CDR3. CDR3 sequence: CASSQIVSGSPAYEQYF. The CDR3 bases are TGTGCCAGCAGCCAAATCGTGAGCGGGAGCCCTGCCTACGAGCAGTACTTC.

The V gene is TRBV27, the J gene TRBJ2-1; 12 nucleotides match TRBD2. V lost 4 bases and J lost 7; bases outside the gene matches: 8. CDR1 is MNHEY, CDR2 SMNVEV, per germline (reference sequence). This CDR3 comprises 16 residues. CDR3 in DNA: TGTGCCAGCAGTTCCCCTACTAGCGGGAGGAATAATGAGCAGTTCTTC. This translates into CASSSPTSGRNNEQFF.

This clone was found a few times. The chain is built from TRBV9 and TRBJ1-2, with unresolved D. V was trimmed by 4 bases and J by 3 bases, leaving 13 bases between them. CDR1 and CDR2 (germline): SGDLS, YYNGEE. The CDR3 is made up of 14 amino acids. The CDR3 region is CASSPFKQDYGYTF. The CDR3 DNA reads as TGTGCCAGCAGCCCTTTCAAACAAGACTATGGCTACACCTTC.

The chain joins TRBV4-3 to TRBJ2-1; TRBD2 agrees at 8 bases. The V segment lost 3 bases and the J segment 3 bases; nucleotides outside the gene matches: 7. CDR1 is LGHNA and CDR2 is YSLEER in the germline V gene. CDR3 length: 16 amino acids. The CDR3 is CASSHKISGIYNEQFF. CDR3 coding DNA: TGCGCCAGCAGCCATAAGATTAGCGGGATCTACAATGAGCAGTTCTTC.

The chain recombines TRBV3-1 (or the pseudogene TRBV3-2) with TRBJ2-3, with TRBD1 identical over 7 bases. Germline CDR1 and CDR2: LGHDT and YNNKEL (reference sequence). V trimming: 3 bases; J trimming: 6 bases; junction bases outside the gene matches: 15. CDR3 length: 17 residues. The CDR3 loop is CASSHGQDTHQRDTQYF. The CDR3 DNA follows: TGTGCCAGCAGCCATGGACAGGACACCCATCAGAGGGATACGCAGTATTTT.

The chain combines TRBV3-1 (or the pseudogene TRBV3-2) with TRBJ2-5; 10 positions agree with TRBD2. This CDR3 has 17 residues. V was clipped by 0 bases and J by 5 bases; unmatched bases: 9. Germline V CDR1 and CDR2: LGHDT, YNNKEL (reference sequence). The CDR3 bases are TGTGCCAGCAGCCAAGAGAAGGCTAGCGGGAGATGGGAGACCCAGTACTTC. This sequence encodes CASSQEKASGRWETQYF.

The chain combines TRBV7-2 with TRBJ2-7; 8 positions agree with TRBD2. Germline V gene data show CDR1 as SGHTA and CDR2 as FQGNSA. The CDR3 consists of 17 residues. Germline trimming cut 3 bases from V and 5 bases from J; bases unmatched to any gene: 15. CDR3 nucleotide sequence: TGTGCCAGCAGCTTTATCCCCCCTCGGGAGGGCGGCCACGAGCAGTACTTC. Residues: CASSFIPPREGGHEQYF.

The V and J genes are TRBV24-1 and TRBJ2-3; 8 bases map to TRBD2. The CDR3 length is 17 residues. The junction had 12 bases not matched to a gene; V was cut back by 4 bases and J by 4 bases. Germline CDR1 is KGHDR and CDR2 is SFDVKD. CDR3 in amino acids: CATSDPSGSFSADTQYF. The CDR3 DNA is TGTGCCACCAGTGACCCAAGCGGGAGCTTTTCCGCAGATACGCAGTATTTT.

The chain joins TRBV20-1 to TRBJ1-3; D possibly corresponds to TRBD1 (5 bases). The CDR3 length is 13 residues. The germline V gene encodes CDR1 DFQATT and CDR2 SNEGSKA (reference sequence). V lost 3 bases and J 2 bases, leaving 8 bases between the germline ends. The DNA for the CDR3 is TGCAGTGCTAGTGGGGGAGCTGGAAACACCATATATTTT. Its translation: CSASGGAGNTIYF.

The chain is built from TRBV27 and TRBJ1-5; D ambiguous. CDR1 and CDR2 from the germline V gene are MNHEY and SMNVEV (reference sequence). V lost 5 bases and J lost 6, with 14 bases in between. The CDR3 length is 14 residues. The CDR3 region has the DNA TGTGCCAGCAGTCTCGCCCCGAGTGGTCAGCCCCAGCATTTT. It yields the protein CASSLAPSGQPQHF.

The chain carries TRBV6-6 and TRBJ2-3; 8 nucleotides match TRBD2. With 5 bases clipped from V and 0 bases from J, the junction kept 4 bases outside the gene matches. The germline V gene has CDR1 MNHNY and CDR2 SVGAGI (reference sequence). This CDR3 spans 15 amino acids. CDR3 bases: TGTGCCAGCAGTCAGCGGGGGAGTAGCACAGATACGCAGTATTTT. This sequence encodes CASSQRGSSTDTQYF.

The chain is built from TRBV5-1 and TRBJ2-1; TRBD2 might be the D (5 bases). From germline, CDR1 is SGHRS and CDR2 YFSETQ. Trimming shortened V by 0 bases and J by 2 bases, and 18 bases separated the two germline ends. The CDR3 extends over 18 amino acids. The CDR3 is CASSLVRGIHNAYNEQFF. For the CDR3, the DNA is TGCGCCAGCAGCTTGGTTAGAGGGATACATAACGCCTACAATGAGCAGTTCTTC.

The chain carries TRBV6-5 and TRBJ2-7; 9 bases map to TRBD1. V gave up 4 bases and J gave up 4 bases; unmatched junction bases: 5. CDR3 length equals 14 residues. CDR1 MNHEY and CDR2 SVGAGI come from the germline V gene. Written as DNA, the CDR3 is TGTGCCAGCAGTTCACAGGGGGCGGAGTACGAGCAGTACTTC. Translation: CASSSQGAEYEQYF.

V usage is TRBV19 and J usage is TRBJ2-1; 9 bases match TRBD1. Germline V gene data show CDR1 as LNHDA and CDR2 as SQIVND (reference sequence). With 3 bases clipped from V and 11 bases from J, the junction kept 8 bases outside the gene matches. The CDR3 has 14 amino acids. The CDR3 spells CASSISTGGGKQFF. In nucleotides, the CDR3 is TGTGCCAGTAGTATTTCGACAGGGGGGGGGAAGCAGTTCTTC.

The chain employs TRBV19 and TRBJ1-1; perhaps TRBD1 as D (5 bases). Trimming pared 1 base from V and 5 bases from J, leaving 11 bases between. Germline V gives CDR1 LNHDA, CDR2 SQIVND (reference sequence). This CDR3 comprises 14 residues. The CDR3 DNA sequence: TGTGCCAGTAGTATAGGACGGGGGGGGACTGAAGCTTTCTTT. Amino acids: CASSIGRGGTEAFF.

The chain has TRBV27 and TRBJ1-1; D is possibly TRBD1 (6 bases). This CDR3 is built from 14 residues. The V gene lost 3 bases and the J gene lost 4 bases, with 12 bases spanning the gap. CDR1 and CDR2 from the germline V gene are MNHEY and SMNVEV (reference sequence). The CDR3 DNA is TGTGCCAGCAGTTTGGGGGGGCAAGTCACTGAAGCTTTCTTT. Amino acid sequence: CASSLGGQVTEAFF.

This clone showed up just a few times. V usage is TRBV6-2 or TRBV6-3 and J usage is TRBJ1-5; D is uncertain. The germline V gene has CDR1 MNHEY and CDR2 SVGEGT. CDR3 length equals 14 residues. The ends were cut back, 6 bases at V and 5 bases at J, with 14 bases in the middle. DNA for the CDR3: TGTGCCAGCAGCCCTCCCATCACGGATCAGCCCCAGCATTTT. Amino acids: CASSPPITDQPQHF.

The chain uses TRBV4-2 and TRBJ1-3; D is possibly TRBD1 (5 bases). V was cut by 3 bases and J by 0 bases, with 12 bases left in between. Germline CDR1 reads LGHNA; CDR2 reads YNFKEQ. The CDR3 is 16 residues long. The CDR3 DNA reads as TGTGCCAGCAGCCAGCCGCAGGGCGCCTCTGGAAACACCATATATTTT. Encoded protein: CASSQPQGASGNTIYF.